The clone carrying this T cell receptor (beta chain) appeared a few times. The CDR3 has 15 amino acids. The V end was cut by 2 bases, the J end by 0 bases, with 10 bases between. The germline V gene has CDR1 LNHDA and CDR2 SQIVND (reference sequence). The data are from a study of control samples from healthy donors and cancer patients. Repertoires were generated with immunoSEQ multiplex PCR, while TCRdb's copy carries only in-frame clones and drops some. Found here are more than 65,000 clones, 65% to 85% of them singletons; the top ten hold approximately 14%. The receptor was derived from a man in his 60s in good health. Sequenced sample: blood. The V call is TRBV19, the J call TRBJ1-1, with D possibly TRBD1 on 5 matching bases. In DNA form, the CDR3 reads TGTGCCAGTAGTATATGGGGGATGATGAACACTGAAGCTTTCTTT. Encoded protein: CASSIWGMMNTEAFF.